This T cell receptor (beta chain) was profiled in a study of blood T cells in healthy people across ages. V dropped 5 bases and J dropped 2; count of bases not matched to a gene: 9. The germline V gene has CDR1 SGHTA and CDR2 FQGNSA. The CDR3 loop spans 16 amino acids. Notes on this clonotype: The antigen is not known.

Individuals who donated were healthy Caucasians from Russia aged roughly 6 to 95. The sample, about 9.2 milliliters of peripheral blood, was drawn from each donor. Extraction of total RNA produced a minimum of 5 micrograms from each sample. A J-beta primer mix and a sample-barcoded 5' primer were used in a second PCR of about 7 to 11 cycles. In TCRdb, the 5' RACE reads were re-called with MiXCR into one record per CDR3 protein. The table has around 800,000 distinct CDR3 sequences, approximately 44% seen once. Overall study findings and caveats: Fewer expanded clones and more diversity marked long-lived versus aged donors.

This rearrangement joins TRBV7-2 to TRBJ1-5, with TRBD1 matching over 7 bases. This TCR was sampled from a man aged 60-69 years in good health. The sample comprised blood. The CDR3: CASSQQGLGGNQPQHF. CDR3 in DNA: TGTGCCAGCAGCCAACAGGGGTTAGGGGGCAATCAGCCCCAGCATTTT. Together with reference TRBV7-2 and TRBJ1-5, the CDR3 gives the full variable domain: GAGVSQSPSNKVTEKGKDVELRCDPISGHTALYWYRQSLGQGLEFLIYFQGNSAPDKSGLPSDRFSAERTGGSVSTLTIQRTQQEDSAVYLCASSQQGLGGNQPQHFGDGTRLSIL.